This TCR beta chain was captured by sequencing in a study of OX40 agonist ivuxolimab in advanced cancers. About the investigation overall: The costimulatory receptor OX40 (CD134) was targeted by ivuxolimab, a fully human IgG2 agonistic monoclonal antibody. Peripheral TCRbeta sequencing was intended to test whether TCR sequence diversity was altered and clonal T-cell expansion was caused by ivuxolimab. In the dose-escalation cohort, 82.7% of patients were male, and the mean age was around 60 years, with a range of about 23 to 80. The paper describes the monotherapy dose-escalation part (N = 52 patients) of the phase I trial of ivuxolimab. Prior anti-PD-1, anti-PD-L1 or anti-CTLA-4 therapy was permitted, and 35% to 40% of dose-escalation patients had received checkpoint inhibitors. Of the approximately 50 dose-escalation patients, hepatocellular carcinoma was present in approximately 20, melanoma in approximately 15, renal cell carcinoma in 9 and head and neck cancer in 9. Intravenous ivuxolimab was administered to patients every 2 weeks at six dose levels: 0.01, 0.1, 0.3, 1.5, 3 and 10 mg/kg. Three dose-escalation patients achieved partial responses, one with hepatocellular carcinoma and two with cutaneous melanoma.

Broader findings and caveats from the paper: At doses of 0.1 to 3.0 mg/kg, clonal expansion of both CD4+ and CD8+ blood T cells was observed from baseline to week 6. The antigen specificity of the clonally expanded peripheral T cells was not determined. Low levels of normalized T-cell clonal expansion were also seen in some patients who did not respond. After ivuxolimab, more expanded clones were found on average in CD8+ T cells than in CD4+ T cells. Partial responders in the 0.1-3.0 mg/kg groups had among the lowest normalized peripheral clonal expansion, especially among CD8+ T cells.

Patients with autoimmune disease history or receiving systemic immunosuppression were excluded from the trial. Peripheral blood for TCR sequencing was collected from all dose cohorts at baseline, on cycle 4 day 1, and on cycle 7 day 1. Samples were obtained from an open-label, multicenter, first-in-human phase I dose-escalation trial of ivuxolimab. Adults with locally advanced or metastatic melanoma, renal cell carcinoma, hepatocellular carcinoma or head and neck squamous cell carcinoma were enrolled in the trial. Before TCR sequencing, CD4+ T cells and CD8+ T cells were sorted from peripheral blood as separate populations. The CDR3 has 15 amino acids, counting the end cysteine and phenylalanine. Only the CDR3 portion is preserved as DNA: 45 bases, with reading frame beginning at the first base. The germline V gene gives CDR1 as KGHSH and CDR2 as LQKENI. V is shortened by 2 bases, J by 3 bases, and the region joining them spans 14 bases.

To sequence the TCRbeta CDR3 region, genomic DNA was isolated from the sorted cells. The immunoSEQ Assay was used for sequencing of TCRbeta CDR3 regions. Here the immuneACCESS table is served through TCRdb, limited to in-frame sequences with V and J called. Missing clones are a known gap in these copies; in checked studies unresolved V genes cover under half, and the rest lacks a known reason. The sample table shows more than 30,000 clones, and 80% to 90% are seen once. The top ten hold 30% to 40% of the sample. Note on this clone: It has no known antigen specificity. Base qualities are not provided; no much larger clone lies one nucleotide away.

The sequence was obtained from an adult with an advanced solid tumor such as melanoma, head and neck, liver or kidney cancer. Sequencing was performed on CD4+ or CD8+ T cells sorted from blood, taken in a trial of the OX40 agonist ivuxolimab. The V gene is TRBV18 and the J gene is TRBJ2-7; the D gene is perhaps TRBD1, from 6 matching bases. CDR3 reads: CASSPSRTDIYEQYF. The sequenced DNA is TGTGCCAGCTCACCATCTCGGACAGATATCTACGAGCAGTACTTC.